Shown below are 9 T cell receptor beta chains from a single sample sequenced in a study of identical twins. TCRdb ran MiXCR on the 5' RACE reads and lists one entry per CDR3 protein. Of about 340,000 distinct CDR3 sequences listed, about 9% are singletons. Specimen: naive T cells sorted from blood. Receptor source: a woman aged 50 to 60 in good health.

This chain connects TRBV5-6 to TRBJ2-3; the match to TRBD2 covers 9 bases. Germline CDR1 is SGHDT and CDR2 is YYEEEE. Trimming took 4 bases from V and 0 from J; bases not matched to a gene: 6. The CDR3 loop spans 16 amino acids. CDR3 sequence (DNA): TGTGCCAGCAGCCTCCCTAGCGGGATTAGCACAGATACGCAGTATTTT. Its translation: CASSLPSGISTDTQYF.

The chain carries TRBV3-1 and TRBJ1-6; D is possibly TRBD1 (5 bases). The length of the CDR3 is 15 residues. The V end was cut by 3 bases, the J end by 8 bases, with 14 bases between. Per germline, CDR1 LGHDT and CDR2 YNNKEL (reference sequence). The CDR3 bases are TGTGCCAGCAGCCACCGGGACGGGCGTGATTCACCCCTCCACTTT. This translates into CASSHRDGRDSPLHF.

This clonotype occurred a few times. The rearrangement joins TRBV4-1 to TRBJ2-1; the match to TRBD2 covers 11 bases. V lost 0 bases, J lost 4 bases, and 8 bases stayed unmatched. Germline V gives CDR1 MGHRA, CDR2 YSYEKL. This CDR3 comprises 18 residues. The CDR3 nucleotides are TGCGCCAGCAGCCAAGAGAAGAATAGCGGGAGGGGGTACAATGAGCAGTTCTTC. As protein: CASSQEKNSGRGYNEQFF.

This clonotype was observed a handful of times. The J gene is TRBJ2-7, the V gene TRBV12-3 or TRBV12-4; 11 bases map to TRBD2. With 5 bases clipped from V and 3 bases from J, the junction kept 3 bases outside the gene matches. CDR3 length: 14 residues. CDR3 nucleotide sequence: TGTGCCAGCAGTCCTAGCGGGAGGTTCTACGAGCAGTACGTC. Amino acids: CASSPSGRFYEQYV.

The chain combines TRBV5-1 with TRBJ2-1, with D tentatively TRBD2 (6 bases). From germline, CDR1 is SGHRS and CDR2 YFSETQ. V was pared by 4 bases and J by 12 bases, with 20 bases between. The CDR3 contains 14 residues. CDR3 region: CASSLLREPERQFF. The CDR3 nucleotides are TGCGCCAGCAGCCTTCTCCGGGAGCCCGAGCGGCAGTTCTTC.

V usage is TRBV5-1 and J usage is TRBJ2-1; the D gene is possibly TRBD2 (5 bases). The germline V gene has CDR1 SGHRS and CDR2 YFSETQ. Between the trimmed V and J ends, which lost 1 base and 0 bases, there was a span of 11 bases. The CDR3 is 16 residues long. CDR3 nucleotides: TGCGCCAGCAGCTTGTGGGTTGGGAGCTCCTACAATGAGCAGTTCTTC. It yields the protein CASSLWVGSSYNEQFF.

This clonotype was seen only a few times. V usage is TRBV30 and J usage is TRBJ1-1; 7 bases line up with TRBD1. V lost 6 bases, J lost 3 bases, and 10 bases stayed unmatched. CDR3 length: 14 amino acids. CDR1 and CDR2 from the germline V gene are GTSNPN and SVGIG (reference sequence). The CDR3 DNA follows: TGTGCCTGCGACCCGGGGACAGCTGACACTGAAGCTTTCTTT. It specifies CACDPGTADTEAFF.

At least ten counts were recorded for this clonotype. The J gene is TRBJ1-1, the V gene TRBV5-1; 8 positions agree with TRBD1. The V segment lost 4 bases and the J segment 0 bases; nucleotides outside the gene matches: 8. The CDR3 is made up of 16 amino acids. In germline, CDR1 is SGHRS, CDR2 YFSETQ. This CDR3 is CASSLGQGAMNTEAFF. In DNA form, the CDR3 reads TGCGCCAGCAGCCTCGGACAGGGTGCCATGAACACTGAAGCTTTCTTT.

This clonotype was counted a few times. This chain connects TRBV7-9 to TRBJ2-3, with D tentatively TRBD1 (5 bases). Germline V CDR1 and CDR2: SEHNR, FQNEAQ (reference sequence). The CDR3 length is 14 residues. With 1 base removed from V and 4 bases from J, the gap between germline ends came to 9 bases. The CDR3 DNA is TGTGCCAGCAGCTTAGTTTCAGGGCCAGATACGCAGTATTTT. Protein product: CASSLVSGPDTQYF.